These 10 T cell receptor beta chains originate from one sample sequenced in a study of blood T cell repertoires in COVID-19. Clones were read by immunoSEQ multiplex PCR, and TCRdb kept only the in-frame ones, dropping some. The sample includes 200,000 to 250,000 clones, 80% to 95% seen only once; the top ten take 1.5% to 2%. Sequencing was carried out using PBMCs or T cells enriched from blood (not recorded which). All receptors derive from a woman in her late teens or twenties who had recovered from COVID-19.

The genes are TRBV28 and TRBJ1-3; no clear D gene. Germline V gene data show CDR1 as MDHEN and CDR2 as SYDVKM. V lost 6 bases, J lost 0 bases, and 6 bases lay in between. The CDR3 sequence is 13 residues long. As DNA, the CDR3 is TGTGCCAGCAGGAGGGTCTCTGGAAACACCATATATTTT. Its translation: CASRRVSGNTIYF.

The chain links TRBV4-3 to TRBJ1-2, with TRBD1 identical over 7 bases. Germline loops: CDR1 LGHNA, CDR2 YSLEER. There are 15 residues in the CDR3. V gave up 0 bases and J gave up 7 bases; unmatched junction bases: 8. The chain's CDR3 is CASSQDLDRAGGYTF. The CDR3 coding sequence is TGCGCCAGCAGCCAAGATCTCGACAGGGCGGGTGGCTACACCTTC.

The chain has TRBV6-5 and TRBJ2-4; 8 bases are shared with TRBD2. This CDR3 contains 13 residues. Germline CDR1 is MNHEY and CDR2 is SVGAGI. V lost 8 bases to trimming and J lost 1 base; unmatched junction nucleotides: 1. The CDR3 coding sequence is TGTGCCAGCCGGGAGGGGGCCAAAAACATTCAGTACTTC. Protein sequence: CASREGAKNIQYF.

This clone was seen just once. The chain recombines TRBV6-5 with TRBJ2-3; no reliable D call. Germline-derived CDR1 and CDR2 are MNHEY and SVGAGI. The length of the CDR3 is 14 residues. With 0 bases removed from V and 2 bases from J, the gap between germline ends came to 6 bases. The CDR3 DNA reads TGTGCCAGCAGTTACTCAACAGACACAGATACGCAGTATTTT. This gives the protein CASSYSTDTDTQYF.

V usage is TRBV7-8 and J usage is TRBJ2-7; 8 positions agree with TRBD2. The CDR3 contains 17 residues. The germline CDR1 and CDR2 sequences are SGHVS and FQNEAQ. V was pared by 0 bases and J by 0 bases, with 7 bases of the junction left unmatched. CDR3 DNA: TGTGCCAGCAGCTTAGCGCCACTAGCGGAGCTCTCCTACGAGCAGTACTTC. It yields the protein CASSLAPLAELSYEQYF.

The J gene is TRBJ2-3, the V gene TRBV15; D uncertain. The V gene lost 3 bases and the J gene lost 4 bases, with 11 bases spanning the gap. CDR3 length equals 14 residues. Germline assignment: CDR1 LNHNV and CDR2 YYDKDF (reference sequence). The CDR3, as DNA: TGTGCCACCAGCAGCCTACTGGGCGCAGATACGCAGTATTTT. As protein: CATSSLLGADTQYF.

The chain links TRBV9 to TRBJ1-3; D gene ambiguous. Germline V gives CDR1 SGDLS, CDR2 YYNGEE. The CDR3 runs 16 residues. The V end was cut by 3 bases, the J end by 0 bases, with 13 bases between. Written as DNA, the CDR3 is TGTGCCAGCAGCGCCGGTAGTCCGAACTCTGGAAACACCATATATTTT. Translating it yields CASSAGSPNSGNTIYF.

The genes are TRBV2 and TRBJ2-7; the D gene is possibly TRBD1 (5 bases). The ends were cut back, 5 bases at V and 5 bases at J, with 13 bases in the middle. Germline V gene sequence: CDR1 SNHLY, CDR2 FYNNEI. This CDR3 contains 13 residues. CDR3 protein: CASSWQGLNEQYF. Here the CDR3 DNA reads TGTGCCAGCAGTTGGCAGGGTTTGAACGAGCAGTACTTC.

V usage is TRBV2 and J usage is TRBJ1-2; unclear D gene. CDR1 is SNHLY, CDR2 FYNNEI, per germline. The CDR3 runs 12 residues. The V and J ends lost 8 bases and 0 bases respectively, with 7 bases between them. CDR3 protein: CASGGTNYGYTF. CDR3 in DNA: TGTGCCAGCGGAGGGACTAACTATGGCTACACCTTC.

The chain couples TRBV18 to TRBJ2-5, with D tentatively TRBD2 (6 bases). The CDR3 consists of 13 residues. V lost 1 base and J 5 bases, leaving 8 bases between the germline ends. Germline CDR1 reads KGHSH; CDR2 reads LQKENI. Here the CDR3 reads CASSPRRGETQYF. The CDR3 DNA sequence: TGTGCCAGCTCACCACGCCGGGGGGAGACCCAGTACTTC.